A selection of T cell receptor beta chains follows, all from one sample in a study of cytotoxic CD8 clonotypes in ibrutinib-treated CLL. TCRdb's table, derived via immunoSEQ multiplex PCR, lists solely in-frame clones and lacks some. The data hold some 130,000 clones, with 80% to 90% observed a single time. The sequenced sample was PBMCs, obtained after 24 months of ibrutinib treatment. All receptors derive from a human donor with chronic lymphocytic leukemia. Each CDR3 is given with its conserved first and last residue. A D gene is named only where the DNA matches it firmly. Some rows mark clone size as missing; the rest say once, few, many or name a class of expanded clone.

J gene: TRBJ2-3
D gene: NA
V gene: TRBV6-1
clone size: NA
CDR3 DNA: TGTGCCAGCAGTACGCGGGACTCCTATACGCAGTATTTT
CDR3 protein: CASSTRDSYTQYF

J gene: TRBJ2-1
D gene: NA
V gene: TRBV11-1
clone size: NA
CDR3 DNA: TGTGCCAGCAGCTTAGCAGTTTTAGGGGTTGTTGAGCAGTTCTTC
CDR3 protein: CASSLAVLGVVEQFF

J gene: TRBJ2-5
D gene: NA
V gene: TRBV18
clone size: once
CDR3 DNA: TGTGCCAGCTCACCACCGGGGCAAGAGACCCAGTACTTC
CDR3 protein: CASSPPGQETQYF

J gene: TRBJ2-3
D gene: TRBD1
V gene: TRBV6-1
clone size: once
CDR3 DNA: TGTGCCAGCAGTGGGGGACAGGGGGCCTTCACAGATACGCAGTATTTT
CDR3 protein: CASSGGQGAFTDTQYF

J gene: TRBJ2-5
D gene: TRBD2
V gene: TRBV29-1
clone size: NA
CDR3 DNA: TGCAGCGTTAAGCGGGGGGAGCAAGAGACCCAGTACTTC
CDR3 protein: CSVKRGEQETQYF

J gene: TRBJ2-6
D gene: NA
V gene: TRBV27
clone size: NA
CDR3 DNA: TGTGCCAGCAGTTATCATGGAGGATCTGGGGCCAACGTCCTGACTTTC
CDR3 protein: CASSYHGGSGANVLTF

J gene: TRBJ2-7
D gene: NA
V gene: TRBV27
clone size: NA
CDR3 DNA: TGTGCCAGCAGCCCATTAAGCTCCTACGAGCAGTACTTC
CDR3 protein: CASSPLSSYEQYF

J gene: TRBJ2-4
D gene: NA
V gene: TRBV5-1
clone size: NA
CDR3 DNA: TGCGCCAGCAGCTTGGTCCAGCCGCCCAGAAACATTCAGTACTTC
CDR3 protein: CASSLVQPPRNIQYF

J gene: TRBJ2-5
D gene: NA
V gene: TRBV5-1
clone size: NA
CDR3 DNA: TGCGCCAGCAGCTTAAGGTTTACGGAGACCCAGTACTTC
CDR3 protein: CASSLRFTETQYF

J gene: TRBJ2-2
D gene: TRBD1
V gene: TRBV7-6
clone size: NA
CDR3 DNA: TGTGCCAGCAGCTTCGGGACAGGGAGGACCGGGGAGCTGTTTTTT
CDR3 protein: CASSFGTGRTGELFF

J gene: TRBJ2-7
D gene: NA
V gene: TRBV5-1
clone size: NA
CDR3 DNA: TGCGCCAGCAGCTCTACAGAGTACGAGCAGTACTTC
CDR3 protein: CASSSTEYEQYF

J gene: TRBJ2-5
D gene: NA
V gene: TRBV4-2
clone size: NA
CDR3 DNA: TGTGCCAGCAGCCAAGAAGAGACCCAGTACTTC
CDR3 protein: CASSQEETQYF

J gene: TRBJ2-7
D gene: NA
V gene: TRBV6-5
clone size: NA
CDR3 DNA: TGTGCCAGCACGGGGAAAGAGCAGTACTTC
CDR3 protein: CASTGKEQYF

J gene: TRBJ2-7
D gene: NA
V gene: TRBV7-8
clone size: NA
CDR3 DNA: TGTGCCAGCAGCTTAAGGCAAACTCTATACTACGAGCAGTACTTC
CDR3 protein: CASSLRQTLYYEQYF

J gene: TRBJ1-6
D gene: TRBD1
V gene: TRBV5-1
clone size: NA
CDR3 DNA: TGCGCCAGCACCGGGACAGGGGAAGGGAATTCACCCCTCCACTTT
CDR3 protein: CASTGTGEGNSPLHF

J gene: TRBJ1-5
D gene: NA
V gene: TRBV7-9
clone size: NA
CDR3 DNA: TGTGCCAGCAGCTCTGACGCACGTCAGCCCCAGCATTTT
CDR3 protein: CASSSDARQPQHF

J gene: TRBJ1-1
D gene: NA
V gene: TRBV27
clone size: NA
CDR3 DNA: TGTGCCAGCACAGGGTCGAACACTGAAGCTTTCTTT
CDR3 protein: CASTGSNTEAFF

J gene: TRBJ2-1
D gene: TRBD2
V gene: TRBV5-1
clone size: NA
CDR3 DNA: TGCGCCAGCAGCCAGCGTTTACTAGCGGGAGGGCCGAATGAGCAGTTCTTC
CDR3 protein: CASSQRLLAGGPNEQFF

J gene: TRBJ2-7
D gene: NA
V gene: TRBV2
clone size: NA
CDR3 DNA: TGTGCCAGCAGTGGGGGCTACTCCTACGAGCAGTACTTC
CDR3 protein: CASSGGYSYEQYF

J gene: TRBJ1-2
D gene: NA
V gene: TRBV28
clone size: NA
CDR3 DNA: TGTGCCAGCAGTTTAGCAGGGAAGATAGGTGGCTACACCTTC
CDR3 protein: CASSLAGKIGGYTF

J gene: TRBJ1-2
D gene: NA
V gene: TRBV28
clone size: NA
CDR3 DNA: TGTGCCAGCAGTTTATTCAGCTATGGCTACACCTTC
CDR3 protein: CASSLFSYGYTF

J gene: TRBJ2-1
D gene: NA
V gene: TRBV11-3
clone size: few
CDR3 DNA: TGTGCCAGCAGCTTCGGTGCCTACAATGAGCAGTTCTTC
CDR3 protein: CASSFGAYNEQFF

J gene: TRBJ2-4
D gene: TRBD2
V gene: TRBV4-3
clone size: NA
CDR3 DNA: TGCGCCAGCAGCCAAGAACGGACGGCCCCCCTAGCGGGGGGAAAAAACATTCAGTACTTC
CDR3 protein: CASSQERTAPLAGGKNIQYF

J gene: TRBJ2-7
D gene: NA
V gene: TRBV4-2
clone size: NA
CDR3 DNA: TGTGCCAGCAGCCCCGACAGCTCCTACGAGCAGTACTTC
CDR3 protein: CASSPDSSYEQYF

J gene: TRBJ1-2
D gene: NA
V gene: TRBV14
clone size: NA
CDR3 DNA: TGTGCCAGCAGCCAAGTTGGGGGCGAGGATGGCTACACCTTC
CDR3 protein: CASSQVGGEDGYTF

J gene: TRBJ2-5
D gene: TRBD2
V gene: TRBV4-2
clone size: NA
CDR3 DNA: TGTGCCAGCAGCCAAGAAGGGTCCTCGGGGGGTGAGACCCAGTACTTC
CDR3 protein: CASSQEGSSGGETQYF

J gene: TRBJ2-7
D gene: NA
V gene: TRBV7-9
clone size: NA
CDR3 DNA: TGTGCCAGCAGCTTAATGGCAGGCCTCTACGAGCAGTACTTC
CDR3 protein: CASSLMAGLYEQYF

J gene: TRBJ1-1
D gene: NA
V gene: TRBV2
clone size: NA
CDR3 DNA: TGTGCCAGCAGTGACAGGGGAGCGAAGGTGAACACTGAAGCTTTCTTT
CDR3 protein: CASSDRGAKVNTEAFF

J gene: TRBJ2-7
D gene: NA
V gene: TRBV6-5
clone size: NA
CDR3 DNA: TGTGCCAGCAGTTACCGCCCCGGGCGACTCTACGAGCAGTACTTC
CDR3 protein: CASSYRPGRLYEQYF

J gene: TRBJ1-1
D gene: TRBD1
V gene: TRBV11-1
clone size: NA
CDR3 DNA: TGTGCCAGCAGCTTAAATTCGAGGGGGCGCAAGGCTGAAGCTTTCTTT
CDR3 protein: CASSLNSRGRKAEAFF

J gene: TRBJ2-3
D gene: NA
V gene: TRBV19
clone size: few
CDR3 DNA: TGTGCCAGTTCCCGTGGGCAGGCGGTATTCACAGATACGCAGTATTTT
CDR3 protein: CASSRGQAVFTDTQYF

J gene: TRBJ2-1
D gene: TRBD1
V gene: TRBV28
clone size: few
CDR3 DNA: TGTGCCAGCAGTTCACCGACCCCCCAGGGGGAGTCCTACAATGAGCAGTTCTTC
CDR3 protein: CASSSPTPQGESYNEQFF

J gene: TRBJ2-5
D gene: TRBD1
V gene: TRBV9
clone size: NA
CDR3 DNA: TGTGCCAGCAGCACAGACAGGGGGCTTGGGGAGACCCAGTACTTC
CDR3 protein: CASSTDRGLGETQYF

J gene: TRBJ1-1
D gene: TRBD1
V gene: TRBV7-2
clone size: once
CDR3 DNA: TGTGCCAGCAGCTCAACAGGGGGCCTTGAAGCTTTCTTT
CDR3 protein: CASSSTGGLEAFF

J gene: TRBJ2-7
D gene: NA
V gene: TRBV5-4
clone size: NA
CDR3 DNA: TGTGCCAGCGGGGGCCAGTCGCGGGGATCCTACGAGCAGTACTTC
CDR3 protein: CASGGQSRGSYEQYF

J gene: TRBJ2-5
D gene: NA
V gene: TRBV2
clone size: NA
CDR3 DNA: TGTGCCAGCAACCGAGAGGGCCAAAGGGGAGAGACCCAGTACTTC
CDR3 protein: CASNREGQRGETQYF

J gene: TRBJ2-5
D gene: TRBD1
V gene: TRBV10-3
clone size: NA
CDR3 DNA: TGTGCCATCAGACAGGGGGCTCAAGAGACCCAGTACTTC
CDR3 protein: CAIRQGAQETQYF

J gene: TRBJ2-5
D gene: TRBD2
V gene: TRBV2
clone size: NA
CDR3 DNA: TGTGCCAGCGTCCGGCCTAGCGGGGTAGAGACCCAGTACTTC
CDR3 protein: CASVRPSGVETQYF

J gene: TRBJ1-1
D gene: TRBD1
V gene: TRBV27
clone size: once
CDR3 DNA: TGTGCCAGCCGGGACAGGGTCACTGAAGCTTTCTTT
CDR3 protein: CASRDRVTEAFF

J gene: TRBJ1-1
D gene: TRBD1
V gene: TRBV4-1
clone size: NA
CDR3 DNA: TGCGCCAGCAGCCAATCGAGGGGGCCGATGAACACTGAAGCTTTCTTT
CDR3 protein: CASSQSRGPMNTEAFF

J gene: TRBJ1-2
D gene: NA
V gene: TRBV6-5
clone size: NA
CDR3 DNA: TGTGCCAGCAGTTACGGGAACTATGGCTACACCTTC
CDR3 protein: CASSYGNYGYTF

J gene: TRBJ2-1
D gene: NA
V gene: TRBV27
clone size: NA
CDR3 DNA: TGTGCCAGCAGCTCGCATAACGTAGTAGTTGCTCGAGGATCCTACAATGAGCAGTTCTTC
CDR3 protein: CASSSHNVVVARGSYNEQFF

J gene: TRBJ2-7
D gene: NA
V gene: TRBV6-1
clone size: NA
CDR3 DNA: TGTGCCAGCAGGGAGGGGGTAAGGTACGAGCAGTACTTC
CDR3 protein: CASREGVRYEQYF

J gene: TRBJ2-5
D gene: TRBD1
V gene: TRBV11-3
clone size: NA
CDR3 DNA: TGTGCCAGCAGCCTTGGACAGGGCCAGCGGAACCAAGAGACCCAGTACTTC
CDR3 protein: CASSLGQGQRNQETQYF

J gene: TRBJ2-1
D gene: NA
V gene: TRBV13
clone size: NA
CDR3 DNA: TGTGCCAGCAGCTTAGCTCAGGGACTTGGCTCCTACAATGAGCAGTTCTTC
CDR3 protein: CASSLAQGLGSYNEQFF

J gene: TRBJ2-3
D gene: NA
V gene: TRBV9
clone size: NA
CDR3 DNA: TGTGCCAGCAGCCTAGGAGCAGATACGCAGTATTTT
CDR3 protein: CASSLGADTQYF

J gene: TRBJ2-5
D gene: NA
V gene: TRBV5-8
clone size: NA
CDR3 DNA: TGTGCCAGCAGCCTTGGAGGGTACGACCAAGAGACCCAGTACTTC
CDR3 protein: CASSLGGYDQETQYF

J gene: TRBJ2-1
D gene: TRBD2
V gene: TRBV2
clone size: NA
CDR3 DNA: TGTGCCAGCAGTGAAATTAGCGGGCCTTACAATGAGCAGTTCTTC
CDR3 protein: CASSEISGPYNEQFF